Each of the 11 T cell receptor beta chains below was sequenced from the same sample in a study of CD8+CD57+ T cells in acquired aplastic anemia (dated by TCRdb to the late 2010s). The sample was run on an Illumina HiSeq 2000. Genomic DNA served as template for TCR beta VDJ combination and CDR3 sequence profiling. Through fastp at Q25 and MiXCR, TCRdb rebuilt clones from the public reads, retaining in-frame beta chains. All rows with the same CDR3 protein become a single entry with the most common DNA and genes. The sample has 150,000 to 200,000 distinct CDR3 sequences on record, less than 60% of them singletons. Together, the top ten hold more than 1.5% of the sample. Flow cytometry had shown CD8+CD57+ cell expansion in the patients selected for sequencing. The sequenced material came from sorted CD4+, CD8+, or CD8+CD57+ T cells (not recorded which) from PBMCs. Receptors were obtained from a human donor with aplastic anemia.

In this sample, this clonotype turned up many times. CDR3 amino acids: CASKDPAPRNNSPLHF. CDR3 in DNA: TGTGCCAGCAAAGATCCGGCCCCCCGGAATAATTCACCCCTCCACTTT. The genes are TRBV6-2 or TRBV6-3 and TRBJ1-6; D is unclear. V lost 7 bases and J lost 5, with 18 bases in between. Per the germline V gene, CDR1 is MNHEY and CDR2 is SVGEGT. This CDR3 has 16 residues.

This clonotype was detected many times. As DNA, the CDR3 is TGTGCCAGCAGCTTAGTAAGGCTAGCGGGGGGATACAATGAGCAGTTCTTC. Encoded protein: CASSLVRLAGGYNEQFF. V is TRBV11-2 and J is TRBJ2-1; TRBD2 aligns across 11 bases. This CDR3 contains 17 residues. V was pared by 1 base and J by 4 bases, with 6 bases of the junction left unmatched. CDR1 SGHAT and CDR2 FQNNGV come from the germline V gene.

This clonotype appeared a few times. Possible read error: a much larger clone is one base away. The chain employs TRBV12-3 or TRBV12-4 and TRBJ2-5; D possibly corresponds to TRBD1 (6 bases). V shed 5 bases and J shed 9 bases, with 16 bases lying between them. The length of the CDR3 is 13 residues. In DNA, the CDR3 is TGTGCCAGCAGTCCCAGGGAAGAGGGGGCCCAGTACTTC. Protein: CASSPREEGAQYF.

For this clonotype: A much larger clone lies a single base off, so this may be a read error. The chain recombines TRBV6-1 with TRBJ2-1, with 7 bases identical to TRBD1. Germline CDR1 MNHNS, CDR2 SASEGT. This CDR3 spans 15 amino acids. CDR3 sequence: CASRQAGTVYNERFF. The CDR3 DNA sequence: TGTGCCAGCCGCCAAGCAGGGACAGTCTACAATGAGCGGTTCTTC.

This chain uses TRBV7-9 with TRBJ1-5, with unresolved D. Per germline, CDR1 SEHNR and CDR2 FQNEAQ (reference sequence). Trimming shortened V by 1 base and J by 3 bases, and 7 bases separated the two germline ends. CDR3 size: 14 residues. The CDR3 spells CASSLGGYNQPQHF. Here the CDR3 DNA reads TGTGCCAGCAGCTTAGGCGGATACAATCAGCCCCAGCATTTT.

This clonotype was seen a few times. The chain recombines TRBV11-2 with TRBJ2-3; 8 bases agree with TRBD1. The CDR3 loop spans 15 amino acids. J gave up 4 bases and V 3 bases, and 6 bases lay outside the gene matches. Germline loops: CDR1 SGHAT, CDR2 FQNNGV. CDR3 amino acids: CASSLGQEGADTQYF. The DNA for the CDR3 is TGTGCCAGCAGCTTGGGACAGGAAGGCGCAGATACGCAGTATTTT.

This chain uses TRBV20-1 with TRBJ2-5; D remains unclear. The CDR3 is made up of 13 amino acids. The germline V and J ends were trimmed by 0 bases and 2 bases, with 7 bases remaining between them. The germline gives CDR1 DFQATT, CDR2 SNEGSKA (reference sequence). The CDR3: CSAREAKQETQYF. CDR3 nucleotide sequence: TGCAGTGCTAGAGAGGCTAAACAAGAGACCCAGTACTTC.

This clonotype appeared a single time. V gene TRBV24-1 combines with J gene TRBJ1-5; no reliable D call. The germline V and J ends were trimmed by 4 bases and 0 bases, with 9 bases remaining between them. The CDR3 has 15 amino acids. CDR1 and CDR2 from the germline V gene are KGHDR and SFDVKD. As DNA, the CDR3 is TGTGCCACCAGTGAAAGGCGTAATAGCAATCAGCCCCAGCATTTT. This codes for CATSERRNSNQPQHF.

This chain connects TRBV4-1 to TRBJ1-5; no definite D call. Trimming cost V 0 bases and J 4 bases, with 10 bases left between them. Germline V CDR1 and CDR2: MGHRA, YSYEKL. CDR3 length equals 15 residues. The CDR3 protein is CASSQDGQSNQPQHF. The DNA of the CDR3 is TGCGCCAGCAGCCAAGATGGCCAGTCGAATCAGCCCCAGCATTTT.

This clonotype occurred many times. This chain joins TRBV6-4 and TRBJ2-2, with D perhaps TRBD1 (5 bases). The CDR3 covers 13 residues. The ends were cut back, 2 bases at V and 7 bases at J, with 8 bases in the middle. Germline loops: CDR1 MRHNA, CDR2 SNTAGT. DNA of the CDR3: TGTGCCAGCAGTGACCAGGGTGTCGGGGAGCTGTTTTTT. It is translated as CASSDQGVGELFF.

The chain recombines TRBV6-2 or TRBV6-3 with TRBJ2-7; TRBD2 matches 7 bases. Unmatched junction bases numbered 14, after V lost 8 bases and J lost 7 bases. This CDR3 has 14 residues. Looked up from germline, CDR1 is MNHEY and CDR2 is SVGEGT. This chain's CDR3 is CASETAGEGLEQYF. CDR3 bases: TGTGCCAGCGAAACGGCGGGGGAGGGGCTGGAGCAGTACTTC.